Detailed here is one T cell receptor beta chain. In the original analysis: Amplification from reference gene primers served as the basis for estimated nucleated cell counts. Data came from immunoSEQ multiplex PCR; TCRdb stores just in-frame clones and leaves some out. The DNA gave D and trimming, while V, J and clone size come from that table. Among 250,000 or so clones listed, about 80% were seen once. This specimen belongs to a study of blood T cell repertoires in COVID-19. Germline V gene lookup returns CDR1 MDHEN and CDR2 SYDVKM. V lost 6 bases, J lost 2 bases, and 15 bases stayed unmatched. The CDR3 loop spans 18 amino acids.

The V and J genes are TRBV28 and TRBJ1-5, with TRBD1 matching 8 bases. Sample: peripheral blood. This sequence originates from an elderly woman with acute or convalescent COVID-19. The CDR3 region is CASSPTGDWLTGNQPQHF. The DNA of the CDR3 is TGTGCCAGCAGCCCGACAGGGGATTGGCTTACCGGCAATCAGCCCCAGCATTTT.